The rows below give T cell receptor beta chains drawn from one sample of a study of T cells in Graves' hyperthyroidism and ophthalmopathy. One entry per CDR3 protein results from TCRdb running MiXCR on the multiplex PCR reads. The profile shows around 600,000 distinct CDR3 sequences, roughly 15% of them singletons. The specimen was blood. Source of these receptors: a woman between 45 and 65 years old with Graves' ophthalmopathy. Each CDR3 is given with its conserved first and last residue. D genes are given only for firm matches. Clone size is not always given. Where it is, it says once, few, many or a class for expanded clones.

v_call	d_call	j_call	clone_size	cdr3_aa	cdr3_nt
TRBV7-2	TRBD2	TRBJ2-7	NA	CASSSTGASGSYEQYF	TGTGCCAGCAGCTCGACAGGGGCTAGCGGGAGCTACGAGCAGTACTTC
TRBV9	NA	TRBJ2-6	NA	CASSGPSSGANVLTF	TGTGCCAGCTCTGGACCGAGCTCTGGGGCCAACGTCCTGACTTTC
TRBV5-6	NA	TRBJ1-2	NA	CASSLVVGDGYTF	TGTGCCAGCAGCTTGGTTGTTGGGGATGGCTACACCTTC
TRBV24-1	NA	TRBJ2-6	NA	CATSDSVGRSGANVLTF	TGTGCCACCAGTGATTCCGTGGGGAGATCTGGGGCCAACGTCCTGACTTTC
TRBV7-9	TRBD1	TRBJ1-1	many	CASSLRLLGDRGTEAFF	TGTGCCAGCAGCTTACGGCTGCTTGGGGACAGGGGCACTGAAGCTTTCTTT
TRBV5-5	TRBD1	TRBJ1-5	NA	CASSLGQGFAQPQHF	TGTGCCAGCAGCTTGGGACAGGGATTCGCCCAGCCCCAGCATTTT
TRBV6-2/TRBV6-3	NA	TRBJ1-1	NA	CASSYSAGRTEAFF	TGTGCCAGCAGTTACTCAGCAGGGCGGACTGAAGCTTTCTTT
TRBV30	NA	TRBJ1-1	many	CASEMNTEAFF	TGTGCCTCCGAGATGAACACTGAAGCTTTCTTT
TRBV6-2/TRBV6-3	TRBD1	TRBJ2-3	few	CASSRDSWEDTQYF	TGTGCCAGCAGTCGGGACAGTTGGGAAGATACGCAGTATTTT
TRBV6-2/TRBV6-3	NA	TRBJ1-1	NA	CASSFGVADTEAFF	TGTGCCAGCAGTTTCGGGGTAGCGGACACTGAAGCTTTCTTT
TRBV12-3/TRBV12-4	TRBD2	TRBJ2-1	many	CASKSSGDHNEQFF	TGTGCCAGCAAATCTAGCGGAGATCACAATGAGCAGTTCTTC
TRBV19	TRBD1	TRBJ1-1	NA	CASSIRAGGPNTEAFF	TGTGCCAGTAGTATTAGGGCAGGGGGTCCGAACACTGAAGCTTTCTTT
TRBV29-1	NA	TRBJ2-3	many	CSVEPPGSTDTQYF	TGCAGCGTTGAGCCCCCGGGAAGCACAGATACGCAGTATTTT
TRBV9	NA	TRBJ1-3	few	CASSVATASGNTIYF	TGTGCCAGCAGCGTAGCCACAGCCTCTGGAAACACCATATATTTT
TRBV5-6	TRBD1	TRBJ2-4	NA	CASSSPDRGSDVAKNIQYF	TGTGCCAGCAGCAGTCCGGACAGGGGTTCAGATGTAGCCAAAAACATTCAGTACTTC
TRBV5-5	NA	TRBJ1-1	NA	CASSFYYRVGDTEAFF	TGTGCCAGCAGCTTTTACTACAGGGTAGGGGACACTGAAGCTTTCTTT
TRBV28	TRBD2	TRBJ2-7	many	CASSLPGAGTSGYEQYF	TGTGCCAGCAGTCTCCCTGGAGCCGGGACTAGCGGTTACGAGCAGTACTTC
TRBV28	NA	TRBJ1-1	few	CASSTTGDYTEAFF	TGTGCCAGCAGTACGACAGGCGATTACACTGAAGCTTTCTTT
TRBV5-6	TRBD2	TRBJ2-7	NA	CASSLAFPTSGRPRNRYEQYF	TGTGCCAGCAGCTTGGCCTTTCCGACTAGCGGGAGACCACGGAACCGCTACGAGCAGTACTTC
TRBV5-1	NA	TRBJ2-5	NA	CASSSTGTFQETQYF	TGCGCCAGCAGCTCCACCGGGACTTTTCAAGAGACCCAGTACTTC
TRBV29-1	NA	TRBJ2-1	NA	CSVGAVRSYNEQFF	TGCAGCGTTGGTGCGGTTAGATCCTACAATGAGCAGTTCTTC
TRBV2	NA	TRBJ1-5	many	CASGREASNQPQHF	TGTGCCAGCGGGCGGGAGGCTAGCAATCAGCCCCAGCATTTT
TRBV7-2	NA	TRBJ1-3	few	CASSLVPGSSGNTIYF	TGTGCCAGCAGCTTAGTCCCAGGGAGCTCTGGAAACACCATATATTTT
TRBV20-1	NA	TRBJ2-3	many	CAPNAGSDTQYF	TGCGCCCCTAACGCAGGGTCAGATACGCAGTATTTT
TRBV20-1	NA	TRBJ1-5	few	CSASWTNQPQHF	TGCAGTGCTAGTTGGACCAATCAGCCCCAGCATTTT
TRBV7-8	NA	TRBJ2-7	many	CASSPTSLKGSYEQYF	TGTGCCAGCAGCCCGACCTCACTAAAGGGCTCCTACGAGCAGTACTTC
TRBV9	NA	TRBJ1-3	NA	CASSAGTAGPGNTKYF	TGTGCCAGCAGTGCCGGGACGGCGGGACCTGGAAACACCAAATATTTT
TRBV10-3	NA	TRBJ2-5	NA	CAISESARGTEETQYF	TGTGCCATCAGTGAGTCGGCCAGGGGAACAGAAGAGACCCAGTACTTC
TRBV20-1	TRBD2	TRBJ2-3	NA	CSADISSGNLLYTDTQYF	TGCAGTGCCGACATTTCTAGCGGGAACCTTCTCTACACAGATACGCAGTATTTT
TRBV12-3/TRBV12-4	TRBD1	TRBJ2-7	many	CASRGTGEGLEQYF	TGTGCCAGCAGGGGGACAGGGGAGGGGCTCGAGCAGTACTTC
TRBV6-1	TRBD2	TRBJ2-1	NA	CAAQLAGVEQFF	TGTGCCGCACAGCTAGCGGGAGTTGAGCAGTTCTTC
TRBV20-1	NA	TRBJ1-5	many	CSATGVGVFGNQPQHF	TGCAGTGCTACGGGTGTAGGGGTATTTGGCAATCAGCCCCAGCATTTT
TRBV7-2	NA	TRBJ1-1	many	CASSVLVGAGMNTEAFF	TGTGCCAGCAGCGTCCTAGTAGGCGCAGGTATGAACACTGAAGCTTTCTTT
TRBV12-3/TRBV12-4	NA	TRBJ2-3	NA	CASSLVLEVDTQYF	TGTGCCAGCAGTTTAGTACTAGAGGTAGATACGCAGTATTTT
TRBV12-3/TRBV12-4	NA	TRBJ1-2	few	CASSPQGGYGYTF	TGTGCCAGCAGCCCTCAGGGTGGCTATGGCTACACCTTC
TRBV12-3/TRBV12-4	NA	TRBJ1-1	many	CASSLSRTNTEAFF	TGTGCCAGCAGTTTGTCCAGGACGAACACTGAAGCTTTCTTT
TRBV15	TRBD2	TRBJ2-1	NA	CATSRDREAGGFYNEQFF	TGTGCCACCAGCAGAGATCGAGAGGCGGGAGGGTTCTACAATGAGCAGTTCTTC